These T cell receptor beta chains were read from a single sample in a study of cytomegalovirus exposure and HLA in healthy donors. Assay used: immunoSEQ multiplex PCR; TCRdb lists only in-frame clones, some missing. The sample includes about 120,000 clones, 80% seen only once; the top ten take around 9.5%. The sequenced sample consisted of PBMCs. The receptors derive from a female donor in good health and CMV-seropositive. The CDR3 runs from the conserved cysteine through the conserved F or W. D genes are given only for firm matches. Some rows have no size entry. The others give once, few or many, or a class for an expanded clone.

v_call	clone_size	j_call	d_call	cdr3_nt	cdr3_aa
TRBV19	-	TRBJ1-6	TRBD1	TGTGCCACTAGACAGGGGGAGGGGTCACCCCTCCACTTT	CATRQGEGSPLHF
TRBV7-2	once	TRBJ1-3	TRBD1	TGTGCCAGCAGCTTAAGAACAGGGGTCCTCTCTGGAAACACCATATATTTT	CASSLRTGVLSGNTIYF
TRBV7-9	-	TRBJ1-2	TRBD1	TGTGCCAGCAGCTGGGACAGGGGGGTCGGCTACACCTTC	CASSWDRGVGYTF
TRBV7-6	few	TRBJ1-6	-	TGTGCCAGCAGTCTTAACGGTGGGGGGTCACCCCTCCACTTT	CASSLNGGGSPLHF
TRBV29-1	-	TRBJ2-7	TRBD1	TGCAGCGGAATCGGACAGGCTAGGGAGCAGTACTTC	CSGIGQAREQYF
TRBV2	-	TRBJ1-1	-	TGTGCCAGCAGTCCTCAGGGGACTGAAGCTTTCTTT	CASSPQGTEAFF
TRBV2	-	TRBJ2-7	-	TGTGCCAGCTCCCGGGTTGTGGGGGGCGAGCAGTACTTC	CASSRVVGGEQYF
TRBV28	-	TRBJ1-5	-	TGTGCCAGCATGAGGGATAATCAGCCCCAGCATTTT	CASMRDNQPQHF
TRBV28	-	TRBJ1-6	-	TGTGCCAGCGTAGGGGGAGGGGAATTTTATAATTCACCCCTCCACTTT	CASVGGGEFYNSPLHF
TRBV2	-	TRBJ1-1	-	TGTGCCAGCAGTGAAAGCGCGGGGGTGAACACTGAAGCTTTCTTT	CASSESAGVNTEAFF
TRBV5-5	-	TRBJ2-7	TRBD1	TGTGCCAGCAGTTCCGGGACAGGGGGCGAACTGTCCTACGAGCAGTACTTC	CASSSGTGGELSYEQYF
TRBV9	-	TRBJ2-5	TRBD2	TGTGCCAGCAGCGGGCGGGGGGCCTCCGGATCGGAGACCCAGTACTTC	CASSGRGASGSETQYF
TRBV28	-	TRBJ2-7	TRBD1	TGTGCCAGCAGCCTCACAGGGGGCCCTCCCTACGAGCAGTACTTC	CASSLTGGPPYEQYF
TRBV5-8	-	TRBJ2-5	TRBD2	TGTGCCAGCAGCCCCGGGACTAGTGTGGAGACCCAGTACTTC	CASSPGTSVETQYF
TRBV9	-	TRBJ2-5	-	TGTGCCAGCAGCGCCAGAGACGGGGGGCCGCGGGAGACCCAGTACTTC	CASSARDGGPRETQYF
TRBV27	-	TRBJ1-2	TRBD1	TGTGCCAGCAGCCGAAAATCGGGACAGGGCATCTATGGCTACACCTTC	CASSRKSGQGIYGYTF
TRBV7-2	-	TRBJ2-5	-	TGTGCCAGCAGCTTAGCGGGGGCCCCCTCTAAGCAGTACTTC	CASSLAGAPSKQYF